These 8 T cell receptor beta chains share one sample of origin, sequenced in a study of T cell responses to AZD1222 COVID-19 vaccine. The repertoire was sequenced with immunoSEQ multiplex PCR; TCRdb's copy has only in-frame clones and lacks some. The table includes about 140,000 clones, approximately 86% detected once. The sample was peripheral blood, taken 28 days after the second AZD1222 dose. The receptors shown here come from an adult who received the AZD1222 COVID-19 vaccine.

DNA for the CDR3: TGTGCCAGCTTGCGCGACACACACAATGAGCAGTTCTTC. It translates to CASLRDTHNEQFF. The chain recombines TRBV6-5 with TRBJ2-1; D gene uncertain. V lost 8 bases to trimming and J lost 5 bases, with 13 bases between them. The CDR3 has 13 residues. From germline, CDR1 is MNHEY and CDR2 SVGAGI.

CDR3 in DNA: TGTGCCAGCAGGAGCTTGGGGACAGACCGCACGTACGAGCAGTACTTC. This gives the protein CASRSLGTDRTYEQYF. The V gene is TRBV11-2, the J gene TRBJ2-7; 7 bases are shared with TRBD1. The CDR3 spans 16 residues. The junction had 15 bases not matched to a gene; V was cut back by 6 bases and J by 4 bases. CDR1 is SGHAT, CDR2 FQNNGV, per germline.

The V gene is TRBV28, the J gene TRBJ2-1, with 9 bases aligning to TRBD2. V dropped 3 bases and J dropped 4; count of bases not matched to a gene: 4. The CDR3 runs to 15 residues. Germline V lookup: CDR1 MDHEN, CDR2 SYDVKM. The CDR3 coding sequence is TGTGCCAGCAGTTTGGGGACTAGCTTTTACAATGAGCAGTTCTTC. This encodes CASSLGTSFYNEQFF.

The chain links TRBV30 to TRBJ2-1; D gene ambiguous. The CDR3 is 10 residues long. Germline CDR1 reads GTSNPN; CDR2 reads SVGIG (reference sequence). The V end lost 0 bases, the J end lost 10 bases, and 4 bases lay between the germline ends. CDR3 region: CAWSVGEQFF. In nucleotides, the CDR3 is TGTGCCTGGAGTGTAGGGGAGCAGTTCTTC.

The chain recombines TRBV6-5 with TRBJ1-3; the match to TRBD1 covers 7 bases. Trimming took 8 bases from V and 3 from J; bases not matched to a gene: 7. Germline CDR1 reads MNHEY; CDR2 reads SVGAGI. This CDR3 is built from 14 residues. The CDR3 loop is CASQGQPVGNTIYF. CDR3 DNA: TGTGCCAGCCAGGGACAGCCGGTTGGAAACACCATATATTTT.

The genes are TRBV18 and TRBJ2-7; 11 bases align to TRBD1. The junction had 6 bases not matched to a gene; V was cut back by 8 bases and J by 6 bases. The V gene's germline CDR1 is KGHSH and CDR2 LQKENI. The CDR3 has 13 residues. The CDR3 reads CASGGTGGGEQYF. CDR3 nucleotide sequence: TGTGCCAGCGGAGGGACAGGGGGTGGCGAGCAGTACTTC.

V gene TRBV18 combines with J gene TRBJ1-4; D unclear. Trimming removed 1 base from V and 4 bases from J, with 10 bases in between. Germline CDR1 is KGHSH and CDR2 is LQKENI. This CDR3 region has 15 residues. CDR3 loop: CASSPLPRDNEKLFF. The CDR3, as DNA: TGTGCCAGCTCACCACTGCCTAGGGATAATGAAAAACTGTTTTTT.

The chain links TRBV30 to TRBJ1-5, with TRBD1 matching 8 bases. This CDR3 is 14 amino acids long. With V trimmed by 2 bases and J by 7 bases, 7 bases remained unmatched. Germline V lookup: CDR1 GTSNPN, CDR2 SVGIG (reference sequence). CDR3: CAWSKTGVGQPQHF. Here the CDR3 DNA reads TGTGCCTGGAGTAAGACAGGGGTGGGGCAGCCCCAGCATTTT.